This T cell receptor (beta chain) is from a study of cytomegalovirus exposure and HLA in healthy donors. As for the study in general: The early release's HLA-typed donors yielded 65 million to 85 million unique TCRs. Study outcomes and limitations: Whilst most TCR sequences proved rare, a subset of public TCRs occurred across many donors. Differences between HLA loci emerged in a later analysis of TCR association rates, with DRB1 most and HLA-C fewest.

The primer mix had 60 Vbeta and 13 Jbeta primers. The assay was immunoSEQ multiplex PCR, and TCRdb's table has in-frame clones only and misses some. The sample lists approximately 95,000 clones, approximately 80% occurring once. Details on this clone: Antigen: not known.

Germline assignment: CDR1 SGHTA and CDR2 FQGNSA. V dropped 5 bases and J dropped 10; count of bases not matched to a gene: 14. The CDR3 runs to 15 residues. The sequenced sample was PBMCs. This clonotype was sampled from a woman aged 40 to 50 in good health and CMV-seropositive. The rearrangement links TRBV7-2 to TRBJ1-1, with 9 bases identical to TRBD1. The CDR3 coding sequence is TGTGCCAGCAGCCCGGACGGGACAGGGATTTATTCAGCTTTCTTT. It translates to CASSPDGTGIYSAFF.